This entry is about one TCR beta chain. Its antigen has not been determined. No quality values exist for individual bases; no much larger clone is one base distant. These data belong to a study of blood T cell repertoires in COVID-19 (TCRdb year 2020). General notes on the study: Samples covering the acute and convalescent phases of COVID-19 were provided by collaborators in the United States, Italy and Spain. The prospective study material was composed of cDNA or gDNA derived from T cells, B-cell-depleted T cells, or PBMCs. Deeply sampled blood TCRbeta repertoires from subjects exposed to, actively infected with, or recovered from COVID-19 were included in the dataset. The repertoires were released in a freely available public database intended as a resource for research on the immune response to SARS-CoV-2. Samples came from the ongoing ImmuneRACE study (first 160 participants) plus 1,254 subjects from 6 global collaborators. The sample metadata nearly always contained a de-identified subject ID, COVID-19 status, age in years and sex. HLA class I and class II types, where available, came from metadata supplied by the sample provider rather than from assay-based typing. Overall study outcomes, separate from this receptor: How much clinical and demographic metadata was included differed by source and by participant, and the metadata was provided uncurated.

The CDR3 goes from the cysteine to the phenylalanine over 13 residues. This entry keeps only the CDR3 DNA: 39 bases, framed from base 1. For this chain, trimming is 9 bases at the V end and 5 bases at the J end, and the number of junction bases without a gene match is 3. CDR1 and CDR2 (SNHLY, FYNNEI) derive from the germline V gene. A second Seattle source provided samples from volunteer blood donors who had recovered from COVID-19. Collaborating institutions collected whole blood in K2EDTA tubes following their own protocols. Collaborator samples were shipped for TCRbeta analysis as frozen whole blood, isolated PBMCs, or DNA extracted from either sample type. The immunoSEQ Assay, a bias-controlled multiplex PCR, was used to amplify TCRbeta CDR3 regions from genomic DNA. As for the original processing: Within the assay, amplification of reference gene primers was used to estimate how many nucleated cells each sample contained. Sequence reads were collapsed and filtered to measure the absolute abundance of every unique TCRbeta CDR3 rearrangement. Productive Simpson clonality was computed per sample as the square root of Simpson's diversity index over productive rearrangements. This immuneACCESS table, as held by TCRdb, lists in-frame sequences with V and J called but not all clones. Of the missing ones, under half trace to an unresolved V gene in checked studies; the others have no known cause. Clone size and the V and J calls come from that table; the DNA yielded D and trimming. Present in this sample are some 220,000 clones, more than 65% of which were seen just once. The top ten hold more than 2.5% of the sample.

Source material: peripheral blood. The chain is made from TRBV2 and TRBJ2-1, and 11 bases in between align with TRBD2. This sequence was found in a woman between 25 and 40 years old who had recovered from COVID-19. Here the CDR3 is given as CARGTSGHNEQFF. The base sequence is TGTGCCAGGGGGACTAGCGGCCACAATGAGCAGTTCTTC.